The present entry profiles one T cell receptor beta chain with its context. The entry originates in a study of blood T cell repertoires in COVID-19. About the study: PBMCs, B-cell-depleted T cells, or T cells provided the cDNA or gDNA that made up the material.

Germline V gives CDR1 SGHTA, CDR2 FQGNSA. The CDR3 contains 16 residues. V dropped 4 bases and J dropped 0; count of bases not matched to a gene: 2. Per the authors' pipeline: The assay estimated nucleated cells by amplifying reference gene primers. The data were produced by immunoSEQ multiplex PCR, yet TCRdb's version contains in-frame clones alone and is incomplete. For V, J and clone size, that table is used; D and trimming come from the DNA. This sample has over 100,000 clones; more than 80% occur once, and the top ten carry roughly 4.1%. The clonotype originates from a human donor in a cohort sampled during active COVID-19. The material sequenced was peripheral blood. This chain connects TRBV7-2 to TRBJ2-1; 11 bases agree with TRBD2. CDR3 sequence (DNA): TGTGCCAGCAGCTCCCTAGCGGGGGGCTCCTACAATGAGCAGTTCTTC. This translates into CASSSLAGGSYNEQFF.